Listed here are 6 T cell receptor beta chains from one sample, sequenced in a study of blood T cell repertoires in COVID-19. Some clones are missing from TCRdb's copy, which holds only in-frame ones; the method was immunoSEQ multiplex PCR. The sample includes 60,000 to 70,000 clones, less than 90% of them seen just once. Sequencing was carried out using peripheral blood. The receptors here all came from a man older than 75 with acute or convalescent COVID-19.

The chain combines TRBV11-2 with TRBJ1-6; D remains unclear. This CDR3 region has 17 residues. V was trimmed by 3 bases and J by 0 bases, leaving 12 bases between them. From germline, CDR1 is SGHAT and CDR2 FQNNGV. The chain's CDR3 is CASSFTPHDSYNSPLHF. CDR3 bases: TGTGCCAGCAGCTTTACCCCACACGACTCCTATAATTCACCCCTCCACTTT.

The chain combines TRBV6-5 with TRBJ2-5; possible D gene TRBD1, 6 bases. V was shortened by 0 bases and J by 7 bases, with 9 bases between the two germline ends. The CDR3 extends over 13 amino acids. CDR1 is MNHEY, CDR2 SVGAGI, per germline. The CDR3 DNA reads as TGTGCCAGCAGTTACTCTCAGGGGCTGACCCAGTACTTC. As protein: CASSYSQGLTQYF.

The rearrangement links TRBV5-6 to TRBJ2-2; D gene ambiguous. CDR3 length: 16 residues. The V gene lost 0 bases and the J gene lost 1 base, with 10 bases spanning the gap. Germline loops: CDR1 SGHDT, CDR2 YYEEEE. CDR3 nucleotides: TGTGCCAGCAGCTTGGCATTGAGAGGGAACACCGGGGAGCTGTTTTTT. As protein: CASSLALRGNTGELFF.

This chain uses TRBV6-1 with TRBJ2-7, with D possibly TRBD1 on 6 matching bases. Germline V gives CDR1 MNHNS, CDR2 SASEGT. V lost 1 base and J 4 bases, leaving 11 bases between the germline ends. This CDR3 region has 14 residues. CDR3 residues: CASSEGGGRYEQYF. The CDR3 DNA is TGTGCCAGCAGTGAAGGTGGGGGCCGGTACGAGCAGTACTTC.

The genes are TRBV10-1 and TRBJ2-5, with a tentative D call TRBD2 (5 bases). Trimming pared 2 bases from V and 5 bases from J, leaving 12 bases between. The length of the CDR3 is 14 residues. Germline CDR1 WNHNN, CDR2 SYGVQD (reference sequence). CDR3 in amino acids: CASSEPGSRETQYF. The CDR3 DNA is TGCGCCAGCAGTGAGCCGGGGTCGAGGGAGACCCAGTACTTC.

This sequence joins TRBV6-6 and TRBJ2-3; a weak D match, TRBD1 (5 bases). There are 15 residues in the CDR3. The V end was cut by 2 bases, the J end by 3 bases, with 12 bases between. Per germline, CDR1 MNHNY and CDR2 SVGAGI (reference sequence). The CDR3, as DNA: TGTGCCAGCAGTTACCCGCAGGGTACAACAGATACGCAGTATTTT. It is translated as CASSYPQGTTDTQYF.